This T cell receptor beta chain came from a study of naive and memory T cell subsets. This clonotype was counted only a few times. What it binds is not known. After CD4 positive bead selection, the CD4-negative fraction gave CD8 T cells. Overall study results and limits: Naive and memory repertoire findings lacked a ground truth for validation. From naive to CM, EM and EMRA, diversity decreased and Gini increased.

This CDR3 is built from 16 residues. The V segment lost 7 bases and the J segment 8 bases; nucleotides outside the gene matches: 14. Two oligonucleotides, mixed equimolar, formed the beta constant-region primer covering TRBC1 and TRBC2. Four rounds of PCR amplified the ligated cDNA using nested alpha and beta constant-region primers plus SP2. TCRdb recomputed calls from the UMI-ligation and nested PCR reads with MiXCR, one row per CDR3 protein. There are 21,000 or so distinct CDR3 sequences in the sample; approximately 11% occur only once, and about a sixth lies in the top ten. This chain joins TRBV12-3 or TRBV12-4 and TRBJ2-1; 10 nucleotides match TRBD1. This TCR came from a human donor in good health. Sequencing was performed on central memory CD8+ T cells from blood. CDR3 region: CASTGADRGPHDEQFF. In nucleotides, the CDR3 is TGTGCCAGCACGGGGGCCGACAGGGGGCCCCACGATGAGCAGTTCTTC.